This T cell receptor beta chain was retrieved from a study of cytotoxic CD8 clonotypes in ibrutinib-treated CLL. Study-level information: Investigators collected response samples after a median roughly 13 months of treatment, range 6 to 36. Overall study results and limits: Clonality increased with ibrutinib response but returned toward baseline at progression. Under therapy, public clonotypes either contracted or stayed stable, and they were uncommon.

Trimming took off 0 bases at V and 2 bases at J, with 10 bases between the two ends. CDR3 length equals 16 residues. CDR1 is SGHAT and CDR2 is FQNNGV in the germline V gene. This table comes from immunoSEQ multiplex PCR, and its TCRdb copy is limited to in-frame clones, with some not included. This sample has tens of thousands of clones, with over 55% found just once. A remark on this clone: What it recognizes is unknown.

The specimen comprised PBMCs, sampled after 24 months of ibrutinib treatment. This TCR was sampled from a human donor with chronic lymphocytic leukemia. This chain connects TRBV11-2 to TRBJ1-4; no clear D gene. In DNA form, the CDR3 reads TGTGCCAGCAGCTTAGATCGAAGTGGGACTAATGAAAAACTGTTTTTT. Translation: CASSLDRSGTNEKLFF. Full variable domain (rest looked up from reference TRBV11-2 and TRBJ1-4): EAGVAQSPRYKIIEKRQSVAFWCNPISGHATLYWYQQILGQGPKLLIQFQNNGVVDDSQLPKDRFSAERLKGVDSTLKIQPAKLEDSAVYLCASSLDRSGTNEKLFFGSGTQLSVL.